These 23 T cell receptor beta chains share one sample of origin, sequenced in a study of response to subunit inactivated influenza vaccine. TCRdb fed the RT-PCR reads into MiXCR, producing one record per CDR3 protein. The repertoire holds some 480,000 distinct CDR3 sequences, 9.5% to 13% seen once, with roughly 12% in the top ten. Sample: PBMCs from blood, taken more than 35 days after vaccination. These receptors were obtained from a man in his fifties who received an inactivated influenza vaccine.

This clonotype has just a few counts. This chain links TRBV10-3 with TRBJ1-5; D remains ambiguous. CDR1 and CDR2 (germline): ENHRY, SYGVKD. CDR3 length: 13 residues. With 6 bases removed from V and 4 bases from J, the gap between germline ends came to 10 bases. The CDR3 here is CAISPTENQPQHF. CDR3 DNA: TGTGCCATCAGCCCCACAGAAAATCAGCCCCAGCATTTT.

The J gene is TRBJ2-3, the V gene TRBV27; possible D gene TRBD2, 6 bases. Germline-derived CDR1 and CDR2 are MNHEY and SMNVEV (reference sequence). The CDR3 consists of 15 residues. The V end was cut by 3 bases, the J end by 2 bases, with 12 bases between. CDR3 amino acids: CASSFGGALTDTQYF. The CDR3 nucleotides are TGTGCCAGCAGTTTTGGAGGGGCCCTCACAGATACGCAGTATTTT.

This clonotype appeared a few times. This chain uses TRBV5-1 with TRBJ2-1; D not resolved. Trimming pared 0 bases from V and 7 bases from J, leaving 8 bases between. This CDR3 region has 13 residues. Germline CDR1 and CDR2: SGHRS and YFSETQ. DNA of the CDR3: TGCGCCAGCAGCTTGGACCCCTGGAATGAGCAGTTCTTC. Its translation is CASSLDPWNEQFF.

This clonotype was seen a handful of times. This chain connects TRBV7-2 to TRBJ2-3; perhaps TRBD2 as D (7 bases). Trimming removed 2 bases at V and 5 bases at J, with 14 bases between. The CDR3 spans 15 residues. Germline CDR1 reads SGHTA; CDR2 reads FQGNSA. CDR3 protein: CASSLSGVAGDTQYF. CDR3 in DNA: TGTGCCAGCAGCTTATCAGGGGTAGCGGGAGATACGCAGTATTTT.

This clonotype was observed a handful of times. The chain couples TRBV11-2 to TRBJ2-6; D may be TRBD2 (6 bases). Trimming pared 5 bases from V and 0 bases from J, leaving 17 bases between. CDR1 and CDR2 (germline): SGHAT, FQNNGV. There are 18 residues in the CDR3. The CDR3 DNA reads TGTGCCAGCAGCGGCATGGAGGGAAGAACCTCTGGGGCCAACGTCCTGACTTTC. Its translation: CASSGMEGRTSGANVLTF.

Only a few counts were recorded for this clonotype. V gene TRBV3-1 combines with J gene TRBJ1-1; 9 bases are shared with TRBD1. V shed 1 base, J shed 7 bases, and the junction held 4 bases outside the gene matches. Per germline, CDR1 LGHDT and CDR2 YNNKEL (reference sequence). The CDR3 totals 14 residues. The CDR3 DNA reads TGTGCCAGCAGCCAAGTTGAGACAGGGGGTGAAGCTTTCTTT. Amino acid sequence: CASSQVETGGEAFF.

This clonotype has at least ten counts. The V and J genes are TRBV5-1 and TRBJ1-1; D is perhaps TRBD1 (5 bases). Germline V gene sequence: CDR1 SGHRS, CDR2 YFSETQ. Trimming shortened V by 4 bases and J by 8 bases, and 18 bases separated the two germline ends. The CDR3 loop spans 14 amino acids. CDR3 sequence (DNA): TGCGCCAGCAGCCCTATCGTGCCGGGGGGAGAAGCTTTCTTT. Translated, it gives CASSPIVPGGEAFF.

This chain uses TRBV3-1 with TRBJ2-3; 9 bases fit TRBD1. Germline-derived CDR1 and CDR2 are LGHDT and YNNKEL (reference sequence). The length of the CDR3 is 15 residues. J lost 3 bases, V lost 4 bases, and 5 bases had no gene match. This CDR3 is CASSPRTGATDTQYF. The CDR3 DNA reads as TGTGCCAGCAGCCCGCGGACAGGGGCTACAGATACGCAGTATTTT.

The genes are TRBV4-2 and TRBJ1-6; D unresolved. This CDR3 is 15 amino acids long. Germline CDR1 and CDR2: LGHNA and YNFKEQ. V lost 0 bases and J 4 bases, leaving 7 bases between the germline ends. This chain's CDR3 is CASSQEFRYNSPLHF. As DNA, the CDR3 is TGTGCCAGCAGCCAAGAGTTCCGATATAATTCACCCCTCCACTTT.

This clonotype was counted only a few times. This sequence joins TRBV20-1 and TRBJ2-5; 9 nucleotides align to TRBD2. The germline V gene encodes CDR1 DFQATT and CDR2 SNEGSKA (reference sequence). The trim removed 5 bases at V and 5 bases at J, leaving 3 bases unmatched. The CDR3 totals 12 residues. The CDR3 DNA reads TGCAGTGCTGGGACTAGCAGTGAGACCCAGTACTTC. Translated, it gives CSAGTSSETQYF.

This clonotype was seen ten or more times. The genes are TRBV20-1 and TRBJ2-5; perhaps TRBD1 as D (5 bases). The V end was cut by 5 bases, the J end by 5 bases, with 12 bases between. The CDR3 spans 12 residues. Germline V CDR1 and CDR2: DFQATT, SNEGSKA (reference sequence). CDR3 amino acids: CSAGAMGETQYF. The CDR3 nucleotides read TGCAGTGCTGGGGCCATGGGGGAGACCCAGTACTTC.

This sequence joins TRBV7-9 and TRBJ2-2; D call uncertain. The germline V gene encodes CDR1 SEHNR and CDR2 FQNEAQ (reference sequence). The CDR3 loop spans 14 amino acids. V was cut by 6 bases and J by 6 bases, with 14 bases left in between. CDR3 loop: CASSRATGSGELFF. As DNA, the CDR3 is TGTGCCAGCAGTCGGGCGACCGGGTCCGGGGAGCTGTTTTTT.

The V gene is TRBV4-3, the J gene TRBJ2-3, with 10 positions matching TRBD1. The CDR3 runs 13 residues. The trim removed 3 bases at V and 7 bases at J, leaving 1 base unmatched. Per the germline V gene, CDR1 is LGHNA and CDR2 is YSLEER. The CDR3 loop reads CASSQGQGNTQYF. CDR3 DNA: TGCGCCAGCAGCCAGGGACAGGGGAATACGCAGTATTTT.

This clonotype was picked up a small number of times. The chain joins TRBV20-1 to TRBJ2-1, with 10 positions matching TRBD2. V was pared by 6 bases and J by 6 bases, with 5 bases of the junction left unmatched. The CDR3 has 13 amino acids. Germline V gene lookup returns CDR1 DFQATT and CDR2 SNEGSKA (reference sequence). The CDR3 bases are TGCAGTGCCAACAGCGGGAGGGCCAATGAGCAGTTCTTC. Translation gives CSANSGRANEQFF.

CDR3 sequence (DNA): TGTGCCATCAGTGAGTCGAGGGGAACTAGCGGGAGATCGACAGATACGCAGTATTTT. This encodes CAISESRGTSGRSTDTQYF. The V call is TRBV10-3, the J call TRBJ2-3, with 11 nucleotides matching TRBD2. Germline trimming cut 0 bases from V and 3 bases from J; bases unmatched to any gene: 11. The CDR3 covers 19 residues. Germline V gives CDR1 ENHRY, CDR2 SYGVKD.

This chain uses TRBV28 with TRBJ1-1; D remains ambiguous. Germline V gene sequence: CDR1 MDHEN, CDR2 SYDVKM. The CDR3 length is 15 residues. Trimming took 2 bases from V and 3 from J, leaving 13 bases between them. CDR3 in DNA: TGTGCCAGCAGTTTAGAGGGCGGTAGGCACACTGAAGCTTTCTTT. Translating it yields CASSLEGGRHTEAFF.

The table lists this clonotype with a few counts. V and J are TRBV4-1 and TRBJ1-3, with D unclear. The CDR3 covers 16 residues. Germline V lookup: CDR1 MGHRA, CDR2 YSYEKL. V lost 3 bases and J lost 0, with 12 bases in between. The CDR3 sequence: CASSQPGRSSGNTIYF. The CDR3 nucleotides read TGCGCCAGCAGCCAGCCAGGACGGTCCTCTGGAAACACCATATATTTT.

A few counts support this clonotype. The J gene is TRBJ2-7, the V gene TRBV7-2; 9 bases align to TRBD2. The germline CDR1 and CDR2 sequences are SGHTA and FQGNSA. This CDR3 spans 15 amino acids. The V and J ends lost 2 bases and 2 bases, in that order; junction bases with no gene match: 4. The CDR3 loop reads CASSLFGTSPYEQYF. The DNA of the CDR3 is TGTGCCAGCAGCTTATTCGGGACTAGCCCCTACGAGCAGTACTTC.

V gene TRBV12-3 or TRBV12-4 combines with J gene TRBJ1-6, with 7 bases lining up with TRBD1. Trimming took 6 bases from V and 4 from J; bases not matched to a gene: 3. This CDR3 contains 14 residues. CDR3 sequence: CASRPGQYNSPLHF. CDR3 nucleotide sequence: TGTGCCAGCAGACCGGGACAGTATAATTCACCCCTCCACTTT.

V gene TRBV7-9 combines with J gene TRBJ2-1, with TRBD1 as a possible D gene (6 bases). The CDR3 has 16 amino acids. CDR1 is SEHNR, CDR2 FQNEAQ, per germline (reference sequence). Trimming took off 5 bases at V and 4 bases at J, with 18 bases between the two ends. The CDR3 nucleotides read TGTGCCAGCAGCAGAAAGGGGGTTATGGTATACAATGAGCAGTTCTTC. This gives the protein CASSRKGVMVYNEQFF.

This clonotype has only a few counts. This sequence joins TRBV6-5 and TRBJ2-7; possibly TRBD1 for D (5 bases). CDR1 is MNHEY, CDR2 SVGAGI, per germline. The V and J ends lost 0 bases and 2 bases respectively, with 8 bases between them. CDR3 length equals 14 residues. Written as DNA, the CDR3 is TGTGCCAGCAGTTACTCGGCCAGGGCCTACGAGCAGTACTTC. Its protein is CASSYSARAYEQYF.

This clonotype was detected many times. One end of the junction fails to match germline, which may point to a read error. This chain connects TRBV20-1 to TRBJ2-7, with D possibly matching TRBD2 (6 bases). CDR3 length equals 12 residues. Germline V gives CDR1 DFQATT, CDR2 SNEGSKA (reference sequence). The CDR3 region is CSATRDSHEQYF. The CDR3 bases are TGCAGTGCTACCCGGGACTCCCACGAGCAGTACTTC.

This clonotype has only a few counts. This chain connects TRBV4-1 to TRBJ1-4, with 7 bases matching TRBD1. The V and J ends lost 6 bases and 4 bases, in that order; junction bases with no gene match: 14. Germline CDR1 reads MGHRA; CDR2 reads YSYEKL. The CDR3 is made up of 17 amino acids. In nucleotides, the CDR3 is TGCGCCAGCAGTCATGAGGGTACGGGACAGCTTAATGAAAAACTGTTTTTT. Translation gives CASSHEGTGQLNEKLFF.